These T cell receptor beta chains were read from a single sample in a study of T cells in Graves' hyperthyroidism and ophthalmopathy. TCRdb processed the multiplex PCR reads anew with MiXCR; each CDR3 protein has one entry. Seen here are over 500,000 distinct CDR3 sequences, 35% to 50% observed once, and the top ten hold 44%. The source material was peripheral blood or thyroid tissue (not recorded which). The receptors come from an adult woman with Graves' disease, either hyperthyroidism or ophthalmopathy (not recorded which). CDR3s include the opening cysteine and the closing phenylalanine or tryptophan. A D gene is named only where the DNA matches it firmly. Only part of the rows carry a size: once, few, many, or a class if the clone is expanded.

V	length	D	J	size	DNA	CDR3
TRBV7-3	12	.	TRBJ1-1	.	TGTGCCAGCAGCCCCCGGAGGGGATATGCTTTCTTT	CASSPRRGYAFF
TRBV19	11	.	TRBJ1-2	many	TGTGCCAGTAGGAGTGCCTATGGCTACACCTTC	CASRSAYGYTF
TRBV7-2	15	.	TRBJ1-4	few	TGTGCCAGCAGCCCCAAGGGACCGCCTTTCGGAAAACTGTTTTTT	CASSPKGPPFGKLFF
TRBV24-1	16	.	TRBJ2-2	.	TGTGCCACCAGTGATTCCCGACAGGCCCTCACCGGGGAGCTGTTTTTT	CATSDSRQALTGELFF
TRBV10-3	12	.	TRBJ1-2	.	TGTGCCATCAGTCCTTCAGGGTCTGGCTACACCTTC	CAISPSGSGYTF
TRBV5-1	15	.	TRBJ2-7	many	TGCGCCAGCAGCTTGGGCCTCGATAGCTGGGGCGAGCAGTACTTC	CASSLGLDSWGEQYF
TRBV5-1	13	.	TRBJ2-7	.	TGCGCCAGCAGCCGGATTCGAGGACTTGAGCAGTACTTC	CASSRIRGLEQYF
TRBV10-2	15	.	TRBJ2-1	.	TGCGCCAGCAGTGGCCAGCGCAGCTCCTACAATGAGCAGTTCTTC	CASSGQRSSYNEQFF
TRBV7-2	16	.	TRBJ1-3	few	TGTGCCAGCAGCTTAAGGGGAGGGTTAGGTGGAAACACCATATATTTT	CASSLRGGLGGNTIYF
TRBV7-9	13	TRBD1	TRBJ1-1	.	TGTGCCAGCAGCCAGGGGGACGGACCTGAAGCTTTCTTT	CASSQGDGPEAFF
TRBV19	16	TRBD2	TRBJ2-2	many	TGTGCCAGTAGTATCAATCTAGCGGGAAACACCGGGGAGCTGTTTTTT	CASSINLAGNTGELFF
TRBV7-2	15	.	TRBJ1-2	.	TGTGCCAGCAGCTTTGACCCTAGCGGGAGCTATGGCTACACCTTC	CASSFDPSGSYGYTF
TRBV10-2	16	TRBD2	TRBJ2-2	few	TGCGCCAGCAGATTCCCACTAGCGGTCCGCACCGGGGAGCTGTTTTTT	CASRFPLAVRTGELFF
TRBV7-2	17	.	TRBJ2-7	few	TGTGCCAGCAGCTGGGCAGGCCCGGGCGGGGTGTCTGGCGAGCAGTACTTC	CASSWAGPGGVSGEQYF
TRBV5-1	15	.	TRBJ1-3	many	TGCGCCAGCAGCTTGGAGACATGGGCTGGAAACACCATATATTTT	CASSLETWAGNTIYF
TRBV6-6	15	.	TRBJ1-4	.	TGTGCCAGCTTCACCCGGGGGTACGGAGATGAAAAACTGTTTTTT	CASFTRGYGDEKLFF
TRBV20-1	13	.	TRBJ1-1	.	TGCAGTGCTAGAGTACCCTCGGGCACTGAAGCTTTCTTT	CSARVPSGTEAFF
TRBV12-3/TRBV12-4	12	TRBD1	TRBJ2-5	.	TGTGCCAGCAGCCAGGGACAGGGGATCCAGTACTTC	CASSQGQGIQYF
TRBV19	15	.	TRBJ2-2	.	TGTGCCAGTAGTATTCCGGGCAGGGGAACCGGGGAGCTGTTTTTT	CASSIPGRGTGELFF
TRBV10-3	13	.	TRBJ1-1	many	TGTGCCATCAGTGACCTGGGATCCACTGAAGCTTTCTTT	CAISDLGSTEAFF
TRBV7-9	13	.	TRBJ2-7	.	TGTGCCAGCAGATTAAGGGGGTTCTACGAGCAGTACTTC	CASRLRGFYEQYF
TRBV11-1	14	.	TRBJ2-7	.	TGTGCCAGCAGTTTGCGGGGAGCTTCAATAGGGCAGTACTTC	CASSLRGASIGQYF
TRBV10-2	16	.	TRBJ1-3	few	TGTGCCAGCTCACCAACCCCAGTGTCCTCTGGAAACACCATATATTTT	CASSPTPVSSGNTIYF
TRBV29-1	14	.	TRBJ1-2	many	TGCAGCGTTGACCCCCAGGGGACTTCCTATGGCTACACCTTC	CSVDPQGTSYGYTF
TRBV7-9	15	TRBD2	TRBJ2-7	few	TGCGCCAGCAGCCAGTACACGGGACTAGCGGACGAGCAGTACTTC	CASSQYTGLADEQYF
TRBV14	14	TRBD1	TRBJ1-1	few	TGTGCCAGCAGAGGGCCAGGGGGCCGTTCTGAAGCTTTCTTT	CASRGPGGRSEAFF
TRBV10-3	12	TRBD2	TRBJ2-5	.	TGTGCCATCAAGCCAGCGGGGGAGACCCAGTACTTC	CAIKPAGETQYF
TRBV2	13	.	TRBJ1-4	.	TGTGCCAGCAGTGTTTTAAGACGGGAAAAACTGTTTTTT	CASSVLRREKLFF
TRBV9	14	TRBD1	TRBJ1-2	.	TGTGCCAGCAGCGTAGCAGACAGGGCCTATGGCTACACCTTC	CASSVADRAYGYTF
TRBV20-1	13	.	TRBJ2-5	.	TGCAGTGCTAGGGTGGAGCGGAAAGAGACCCAGTACTTC	CSARVERKETQYF
TRBV12-3/TRBV12-4	12	.	TRBJ2-2	many	TGTGCCAGCAAAAGGGACACCGGGGAGCTGTTTTTT	CASKRDTGELFF
TRBV7-2	13	.	TRBJ1-2	many	TGTGCCAGCAGCTTAGTAGGGTACTATGGCTACACCTTC	CASSLVGYYGYTF
TRBV29-1	13	TRBD2	TRBJ2-7	.	TGCAGCTCAAGCGGGAGTAGCTCCTACGAGCAGTACTTC	CSSSGSSSYEQYF
TRBV12-3/TRBV12-4	13	.	TRBJ1-5	.	TGTGCCAGCAGGACCGGGGGGTATCAGCCCCAGCATTTT	CASRTGGYQPQHF
TRBV10-3	14	.	TRBJ2-5	few	TGTGCCATCAGTGAGTGGGGTGGAGGAGAGACCCAGTACTTC	CAISEWGGGETQYF
TRBV9	17	.	TRBJ2-2	.	TGCGCCAGCAGCTTGGCCCCCGGACTTGACACCAGCGGGGAGCTGTTTTTT	CASSLAPGLDTSGELFF
TRBV7-2	15	TRBD1	TRBJ1-1	many	TGTGCCAGCAACCCTGGCGTGAACAGGGGAACTGAAGCTTTCTTT	CASNPGVNRGTEAFF
TRBV7-6	13	.	TRBJ2-7	.	TGTGCCAGCAGCGTAGACAGGTTATACGAGCAGTACTTC	CASSVDRLYEQYF
TRBV5-4	14	TRBD1	TRBJ1-4	few	TGTGCCAGCAGCCCCACAGGGGCAAGTGAAAAACTGTTTTTT	CASSPTGASEKLFF
TRBV9	13	.	TRBJ1-2	once	TGTGCCAGCAGCGTGGGGGCGCACTATGGCTACACCTTC	CASSVGAHYGYTF
TRBV13	13	.	TRBJ2-7	.	TGTGCCAGCAGCTACACTCAGGGCTACGAGCAGTACTTC	CASSYTQGYEQYF
TRBV29-1	14	TRBD1	TRBJ2-2	.	TGCAGCGTTGAGAGACAGGGCTACACCGGGGAGCTGTTTTTT	CSVERQGYTGELFF
TRBV5-1	14	.	TRBJ1-1	once	TGCGCCAGCAGCTTGGGGACAGATGGCACTGAAGCTTTCTTT	CASSLGTDGTEAFF
TRBV11-2	14	.	TRBJ1-2	many	TGTGCCAGCAGCTTAGGGACACCGAACACGGGCTACACCTTC	CASSLGTPNTGYTF
TRBV10-3	14	.	TRBJ1-1	once	TGTGCCATCAGTGTAAGGGATTCGGACACTGAAGCTTTCTTT	CAISVRDSDTEAFF
TRBV14	15	.	TRBJ1-2	.	TGTGCCAGCAGCCACGACTCGGATTCTAACTATGGCTACACCTTC	CASSHDSDSNYGYTF
TRBV7-3	14	.	TRBJ2-2	.	TGTGCCAGCAGCCAACTACCAACTACCGGGGAGCTGTTTTTT	CASSQLPTTGELFF
TRBV5-5	14	.	TRBJ2-5	.	TGTGCCAGCAGCTTGGGGCAGATTGGGGAGACCCAGTACTTC	CASSLGQIGETQYF
TRBV20-1	13	.	TRBJ1-4	.	TGCAGTTTGGGTGGGGGTCGCAATGAAAAACTGTTTTTT	CSLGGGRNEKLFF
TRBV10-3	14	.	TRBJ1-5	.	TGTGCCATCAGTGAGTCGGCAGGGGTCCAGCCCCAGCATTTT	CAISESAGVQPQHF
TRBV29-1	20	TRBD2	TRBJ2-7	many	TGCAGCGTTGAAGTCCTCGGGGGGACTAGCGGGAGTGTACGTTTCTACGAGCAGTACTTC	CSVEVLGGTSGSVRFYEQYF
TRBV7-2	15	.	TRBJ1-2	few	TGTGCCAGCAGCTCCACCGGCCCGACTAACTATGGCTACACCTTC	CASSSTGPTNYGYTF
TRBV25-1	14	TRBD1	TRBJ1-6	.	TGTGCCAGCAGTGTAGGGGGCTCCAATTCACCCCTCCACTTT	CASSVGGSNSPLHF
TRBV10-3	16	TRBD1	TRBJ2-6	once	TGTGCCACCACCGGGGCAGGGGGCTCTGGGGCCAACGTCCTGACTTTC	CATTGAGGSGANVLTF
TRBV19	13	.	TRBJ1-5	.	TGTGCCAGTAGCCATACTCCCTCGGCACTTGGGCTTTTT	CASSHTPSALGLF
TRBV6-2/TRBV6-3	12	.	TRBJ1-5	.	TGTGCCAGCAGTTACCCGTATCAGCCCCAGCATTTT	CASSYPYQPQHF
TRBV15	13	.	TRBJ2-7	many	TGTGCCACCAGCAGCAGGGGGGGATACGAGCAGTACTTC	CATSSRGGYEQYF
TRBV5-1	13	TRBD2	TRBJ2-1	.	TGCGCCAGCAGCTTGGTCGCGGGAGTGGAGCAGTTCTTC	CASSLVAGVEQFF
TRBV7-2	12	.	TRBJ2-5	once	TGTGCCAGCACCTCCCACACGGAGACCCAGTACTTC	CASTSHTETQYF